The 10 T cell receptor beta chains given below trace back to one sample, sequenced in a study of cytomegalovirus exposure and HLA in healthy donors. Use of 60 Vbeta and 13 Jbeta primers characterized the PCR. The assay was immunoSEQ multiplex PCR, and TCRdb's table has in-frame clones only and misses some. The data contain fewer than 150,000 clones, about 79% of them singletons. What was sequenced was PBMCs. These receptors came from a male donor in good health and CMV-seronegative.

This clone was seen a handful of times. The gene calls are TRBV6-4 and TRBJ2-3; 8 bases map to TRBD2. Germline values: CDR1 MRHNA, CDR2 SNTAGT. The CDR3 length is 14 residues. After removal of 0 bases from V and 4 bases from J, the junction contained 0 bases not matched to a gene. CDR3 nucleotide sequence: TGTGCCAGCAGTGACTCCGGGGGGGCAGATACGCAGTATTTT. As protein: CASSDSGGADTQYF.

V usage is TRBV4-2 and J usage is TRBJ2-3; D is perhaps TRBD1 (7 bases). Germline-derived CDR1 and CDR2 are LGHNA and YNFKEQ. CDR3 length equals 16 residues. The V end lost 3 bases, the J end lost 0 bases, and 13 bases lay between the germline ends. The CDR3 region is CASSQGRTGSTDTQYF. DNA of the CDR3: TGTGCCAGCAGCCAGGGGAGGACAGGAAGCACAGATACGCAGTATTTT.

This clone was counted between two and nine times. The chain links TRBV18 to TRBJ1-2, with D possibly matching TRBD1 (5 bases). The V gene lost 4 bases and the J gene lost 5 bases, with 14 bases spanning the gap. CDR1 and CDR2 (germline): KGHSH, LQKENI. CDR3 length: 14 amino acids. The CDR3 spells CASSLGGGRYGYTF. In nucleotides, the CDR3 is TGTGCCAGCTCACTTGGGGGAGGACGATATGGCTACACCTTC.

The CDR3 DNA reads as TGCGCCAGCAGCTTGGCGTGGACAGGGGGACAGAACACCGGGGAGCTGTTTTTT. Protein product: CASSLAWTGGQNTGELFF. This sequence joins TRBV5-1 and TRBJ2-2; 10 bases match TRBD1. After removal of 0 bases from V and 1 base from J, the junction contained 6 bases not matched to a gene. This CDR3 region has 18 residues. Per germline, CDR1 SGHRS and CDR2 YFSETQ.

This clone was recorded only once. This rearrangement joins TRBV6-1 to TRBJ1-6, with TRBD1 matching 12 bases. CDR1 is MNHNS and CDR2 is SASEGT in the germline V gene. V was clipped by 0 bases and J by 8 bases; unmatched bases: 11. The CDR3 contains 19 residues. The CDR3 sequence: CASSEAGWGQGAGYSPLHF. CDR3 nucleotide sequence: TGTGCCAGCAGTGAAGCGGGCTGGGGACAGGGGGCAGGATATTCACCCCTCCACTTT.

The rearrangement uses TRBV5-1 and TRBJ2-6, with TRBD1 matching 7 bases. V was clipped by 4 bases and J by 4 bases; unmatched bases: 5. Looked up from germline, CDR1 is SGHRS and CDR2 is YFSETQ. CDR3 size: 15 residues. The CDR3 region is CASSTGQAGANVLTF. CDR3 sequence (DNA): TGCGCCAGCAGCACCGGACAGGCAGGGGCCAACGTCCTGACTTTC.

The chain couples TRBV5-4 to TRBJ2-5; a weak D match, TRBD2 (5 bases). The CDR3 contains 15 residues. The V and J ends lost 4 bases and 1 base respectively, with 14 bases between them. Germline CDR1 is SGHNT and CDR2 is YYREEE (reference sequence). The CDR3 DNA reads TGTGCCAGCAGCCGTGTCGGAGCGGCCCAAGAGACCCAGTACTTC. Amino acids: CASSRVGAAQETQYF.

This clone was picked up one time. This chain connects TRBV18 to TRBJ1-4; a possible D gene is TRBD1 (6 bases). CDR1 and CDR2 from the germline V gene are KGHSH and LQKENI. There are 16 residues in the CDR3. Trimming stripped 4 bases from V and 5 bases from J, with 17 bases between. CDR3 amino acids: CASSLNPTGVNEKLFF. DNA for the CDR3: TGTGCCAGCTCACTGAATCCGACAGGAGTCAATGAAAAACTGTTTTTT.

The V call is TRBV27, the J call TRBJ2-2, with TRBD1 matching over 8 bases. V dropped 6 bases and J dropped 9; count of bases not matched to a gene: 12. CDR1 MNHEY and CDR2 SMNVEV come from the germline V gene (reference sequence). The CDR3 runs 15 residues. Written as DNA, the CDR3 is TGTGCCAGCAGACCGACAGGGGCTAAAGAAAGGGAGCTGTTTTTT. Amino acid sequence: CASRPTGAKERELFF.

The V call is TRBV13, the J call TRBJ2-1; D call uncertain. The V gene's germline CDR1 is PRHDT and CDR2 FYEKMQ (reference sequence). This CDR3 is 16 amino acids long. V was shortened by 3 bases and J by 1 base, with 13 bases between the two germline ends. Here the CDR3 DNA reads TGTGCCAGCAGCTTGGGCCTGATAAGATCCTACAATGAGCAGTTCTTC. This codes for CASSLGLIRSYNEQFF.